The 17 T cell receptor beta chains below all came from one sample that was sequenced in a study of blood T cells in healthy people across ages. A second PCR of about 7 to 12 cycles used a sample-barcoded 5' primer and a J-beta primer mix. TCRdb reprocessed the 5' RACE reads via MiXCR and lists one record per CDR3 protein. The table has roughly 800,000 distinct CDR3 sequences, about 26% seen once; the top ten hold 2.5% to 3.5%. The sample was also reused in another study, on T cells of mothers and their children.

Sequenced: blood. The origin of the receptors is a boy younger than 18 in good health.

J is TRBJ2-7 and V is TRBV30; D may be TRBD1 (5 bases). Germline V gene data show CDR1 as GTSNPN and CDR2 as SVGIG (reference sequence). The V end was cut by 0 bases, the J end by 3 bases, with 12 bases between. The CDR3 is 14 residues long. The CDR3 coding sequence is TGTGCCTGGAGTGTATGGGGCAGGCTCTACGAGCAGTACTTC. Residues: CAWSVWGRLYEQYF.

CDR3 in DNA: TGCAGTGCGCCGACAGGGGATGGGGCCAAAAACATTCAGTACTTC. Translated: CSAPTGDGAKNIQYF. This chain joins TRBV20-1 and TRBJ2-4; TRBD1 matches 8 bases. The CDR3 sequence is 15 residues long. CDR1 DFQATT and CDR2 SNEGSKA come from the germline V gene (reference sequence). The junction had 8 bases not matched to a gene; V was cut back by 6 bases and J by 1 base.

The sample holds one count of this clonotype. J is TRBJ1-4 and V is TRBV2; 11 nucleotides line up with TRBD1. The CDR3 totals 16 residues. V lost 2 bases, J lost 7 bases, and 6 bases stayed unmatched. Germline lookup yields CDR1 SNHLY and CDR2 FYNNEI. CDR3 DNA: TGTGCCAGCAGTGAACAGGGGGGACAGGGGGTTGAAAAACTGTTTTTT. Its protein is CASSEQGGQGVEKLFF.

CDR3 in amino acids: CASVHNYEQYF. The CDR3 DNA sequence: TGTGCCAGCGTCCACAACTACGAGCAGTACTTC. The chain joins TRBV25-1 to TRBJ2-7; D is uncertain. The CDR3 loop spans 11 amino acids. CDR1 and CDR2 (germline): MGHDK, SYGVNS. V shed 8 bases and J shed 3 bases, with 8 bases lying between them.

This clonotype was seen more than once but under ten times. The rearrangement joins TRBV7-9 to TRBJ1-4; D is possibly TRBD1 (5 bases). V was clipped by 1 base and J by 8 bases, with 17 bases between them. CDR3 length equals 16 residues. Germline lookup yields CDR1 SEHNR and CDR2 FQNEAQ (reference sequence). The CDR3 nucleotides are TGTGCCAGCAGCTTAGTCTCGGCACAACCAGGGGAAAAACTGTTTTTT. Translated, it gives CASSLVSAQPGEKLFF.

This clonotype turned up a few times. J is TRBJ2-7 and V is TRBV29-1; D may be TRBD1 (5 bases). V was clipped by 5 bases and J by 6 bases, with 20 bases between them. Germline CDR1 is SQVTM and CDR2 is ANQGSEA. The CDR3 sequence is 14 residues long. The CDR3 DNA sequence: TGCAGCGTTCCCCTCGATCCGAACACAGGCGAGCAGTACTTC. As protein: CSVPLDPNTGEQYF.

The sample holds a few counts of this clonotype. This rearrangement joins TRBV20-1 to TRBJ1-1, with D uncertain. This CDR3 spans 11 amino acids. Germline CDR1 and CDR2: DFQATT and SNEGSKA (reference sequence). Trimming removed 5 bases at V and 4 bases at J, with 8 bases between. The CDR3 sequence is CSAPDFTEAFF. In DNA, the CDR3 is TGCAGTGCTCCGGATTTCACTGAAGCTTTCTTT.

The rearrangement joins TRBV2 to TRBJ2-5; tentative D call: TRBD1 (6 bases). Germline-derived CDR1 and CDR2 are SNHLY and FYNNEI. CDR3 length equals 16 residues. V was shortened by 8 bases and J by 0 bases, with 19 bases between the two germline ends. The CDR3: CASEIMGRGNQETQYF. The DNA for the CDR3 is TGTGCCAGCGAGATTATGGGCAGGGGCAACCAAGAGACCCAGTACTTC.

Of note for this clonotype: An end of the junction differs from the germline gene, which may be a read error. The J gene is TRBJ2-2, the V gene TRBV28; 9 nucleotides agree with TRBD2. Germline V lookup: CDR1 MDHEN, CDR2 SYDVKM. This CDR3 has 12 amino acids. CDR3 sequence reads: CAISSETSGLFF. The CDR3 DNA follows: TGTGCCATCAGTTCTGAGACTAGCGGGCTGTTTTTT.

Worth noting for this clonotype: A single base separates this from a much larger clone, so it may be a read error. The genes are TRBV7-3 and TRBJ2-5, with a weak D call TRBD1 (7 bases). The CDR3 covers 14 residues. Germline values: CDR1 SGHTA, CDR2 FQGTGA. With 2 bases removed from V and 7 bases from J, the gap between germline ends came to 14 bases. This CDR3 is CASSLGNRGGTQYF. The CDR3 DNA sequence: TGTGCCAGCAGCTTAGGGAACAGGGGAGGGACCCAGTACTTC.

This clonotype has only a few counts. The chain has TRBV11-3 and TRBJ2-3, with D possibly being TRBD2 (5 bases). The CDR3 has 15 amino acids. The V end was cut by 1 base, the J end by 2 bases, with 10 bases between. CDR1 and CDR2 from the germline V gene are SGHNT and YENEEA. The CDR3 DNA follows: TGTGCCAGCAGCTTAGTAGCGCTCATCACAGATACGCAGTATTTT. This sequence encodes CASSLVALITDTQYF.

With regard to this clonotype: A read error may produce the germline difference seen at one junction end. The gene calls are TRBV2 and TRBJ2-6; weak D call: TRBD1 (5 bases). The CDR3 totals 16 residues. The germline gives CDR1 SNHLY, CDR2 FYNNEI. CDR3: CASSRLGISGANALTF. The CDR3 DNA follows: TGTGCCAGCAGCAGGCTAGGCATCTCTGGGGCCAACGCCCTGACTTTC.

This sequence joins TRBV3-1 and TRBJ2-1; 10 bases match TRBD2. V lost 0 bases to trimming and J lost 8 bases; unmatched junction nucleotides: 7. Germline-derived CDR1 and CDR2 are LGHDT and YNNKEL (reference sequence). This CDR3 has 16 residues. The CDR3 reads CASSQDSSGGSHEQFF. The DNA of the CDR3 is TGTGCCAGCAGCCAAGATAGTAGCGGGGGGTCCCATGAGCAGTTCTTC.

The chain carries TRBV30 and TRBJ1-2; 7 bases map to TRBD1. CDR1 GTSNPN and CDR2 SVGIG come from the germline V gene (reference sequence). This CDR3 contains 14 residues. V trimming: 1 base; J trimming: 8 bases; junction bases outside the gene matches: 10. The CDR3 DNA reads TGTGCCTGGAGTGGTGGACAGGTAGCTGGGGGCTACACCTTC. Its protein is CAWSGGQVAGGYTF.

The table lists this clonotype with a few counts. J is TRBJ2-3 and V is TRBV9, with 8 nucleotides matching TRBD2. CDR3 size: 16 residues. V gave up 0 bases and J gave up 2 bases; unmatched junction bases: 5. The germline V gene encodes CDR1 SGDLS and CDR2 YYNGEE. CDR3 protein: CASSVELRGDTDTQYF. CDR3 nucleotide sequence: TGTGCCAGCAGCGTAGAGTTGCGGGGGGACACAGATACGCAGTATTTT.

This clonotype was recorded a few times. The chain links TRBV7-6 to TRBJ1-6, with D possibly matching TRBD1 (5 bases). Trimming cost V 5 bases and J 0 bases, with 17 bases left between them. The germline gives CDR1 SGHVS, CDR2 FNYEAQ. This CDR3 has 18 residues. The CDR3 reads CASSPSGDSLSYNSPLHF. CDR3 DNA sequence: TGTGCCAGCAGCCCTAGTGGTGACAGCCTCTCCTATAATTCACCCCTCCACTTT.

The chain is built from TRBV9 and TRBJ1-1; TRBD1 is a possible D gene (5 bases). Germline V gene data show CDR1 as SGDLS and CDR2 as YYNGEE. CDR3 size: 13 residues. V lost 0 bases and J 8 bases, leaving 11 bases between the germline ends. The CDR3 spells CASSVAFGGEAFF. The DNA of the CDR3 is TGTGCCAGCAGCGTAGCTTTCGGGGGGGAAGCTTTCTTT.